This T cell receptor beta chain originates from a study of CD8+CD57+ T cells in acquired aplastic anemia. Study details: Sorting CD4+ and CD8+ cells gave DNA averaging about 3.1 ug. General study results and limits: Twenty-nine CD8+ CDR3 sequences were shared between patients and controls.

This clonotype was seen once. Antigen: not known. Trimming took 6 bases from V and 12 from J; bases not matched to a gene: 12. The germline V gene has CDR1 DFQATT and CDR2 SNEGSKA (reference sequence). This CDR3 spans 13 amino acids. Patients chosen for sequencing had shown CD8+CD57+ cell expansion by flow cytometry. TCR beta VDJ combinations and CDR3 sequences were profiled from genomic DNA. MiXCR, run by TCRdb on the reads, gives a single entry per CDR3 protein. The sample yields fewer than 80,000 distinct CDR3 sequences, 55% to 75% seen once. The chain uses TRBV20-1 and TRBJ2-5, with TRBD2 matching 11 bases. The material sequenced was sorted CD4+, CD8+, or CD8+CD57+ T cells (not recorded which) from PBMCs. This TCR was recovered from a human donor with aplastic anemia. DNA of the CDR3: TGCAGTGCCCTGACTAGCGGGACGGTACGGGAGTACTTC. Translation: CSALTSGTVREYF.